This T cell receptor beta chain was sequenced for a study of human T cells and chemical hapten exposure. The ends were cut back, 2 bases at V and 2 bases at J, with 4 bases in the middle. The CDR3 is made up of 12 amino acids. The germline V gene has CDR1 WSHSY and CDR2 SAAADI. TCRdb reprocessed the RACE reads with MiXCR, giving one entry per CDR3 protein. The table includes more than 45,000 distinct CDR3 sequences, around an eighth detected once. The time point was: patch test 3, about 24 weeks after DPC sensitization. As to treatment: therapeutic diphenylcyclopropenone sensitization with weekly scalp DPC.

The chain has TRBV10-2 and TRBJ2-7; D not certain. This TCR was sampled from a man under 40 with alopecia areata. Some clones in this sample may be carry-over from other donors' samples. This specimen was whole blood, taken in connection with sensitization to the hapten diphenylcyclopropenone (DPC). The CDR3 loop is CASSEHTYEQYF. Here the CDR3 DNA reads TGCGCCAGCAGTGAGCACACCTACGAGCAGTACTTC.